This record covers a single T cell receptor beta chain. This specimen belongs to a study of T cell changes during pregnancy in multiple sclerosis. Clones were sequenced by immunoSEQ multiplex PCR, and TCRdb holds only the in-frame ones, with some missing. This table has 91,000 or so clones, 80% to 95% appearing once. Looked up from germline, CDR1 is SGHAT and CDR2 is FQDESV (reference sequence). CDR3 length equals 14 residues. Trimming removed 5 bases at V and 2 bases at J, with 11 bases between. V is TRBV11-1 and J is TRBJ2-3, with a tentative D call TRBD1 (5 bases). The origin of this receptor is a female donor with multiple sclerosis, enrolled in a pregnancy study. The material sequenced was peripheral blood, taken after pregnancy. DNA for the CDR3: TGTGCCAGCAGCCACCGACAGTTCACAGATACGCAGTATTTT. The encoded protein is CASSHRQFTDTQYF.